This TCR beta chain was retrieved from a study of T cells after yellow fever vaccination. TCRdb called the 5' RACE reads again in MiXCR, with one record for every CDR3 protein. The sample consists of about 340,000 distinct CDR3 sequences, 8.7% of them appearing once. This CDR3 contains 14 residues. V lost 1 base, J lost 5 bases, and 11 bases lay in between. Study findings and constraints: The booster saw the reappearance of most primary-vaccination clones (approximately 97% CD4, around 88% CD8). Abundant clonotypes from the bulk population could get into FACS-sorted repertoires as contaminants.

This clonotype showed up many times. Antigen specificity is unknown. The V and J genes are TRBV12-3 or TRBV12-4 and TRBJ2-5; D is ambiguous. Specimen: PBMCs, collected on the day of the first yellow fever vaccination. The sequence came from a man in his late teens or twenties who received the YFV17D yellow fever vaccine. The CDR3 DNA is TGTGCCAGCAGTTTAGTGGAGAGCACGGAGACCCAGTACTTC. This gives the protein CASSLVESTETQYF.